Shown below are 19 T cell receptor beta chains from a single sample sequenced in a study of T cell responses to AZD1222 COVID-19 vaccine. TCRdb's copy holds only in-frame clones and misses some; the assay was immunoSEQ multiplex PCR. Here the sample spans 110,000 or so clones, roughly 87% being singletons. The input for sequencing was peripheral blood, taken on day 0 of MenACWY control vaccination. These receptors were collected from an adult in good health.

This clone was detected once. The gene calls are TRBV30 and TRBJ1-1, with D possibly being TRBD1 (5 bases). This CDR3 contains 17 residues. Between the trimmed V and J ends, which lost 2 bases and 1 base, there was a span of 20 bases. The germline gives CDR1 GTSNPN, CDR2 SVGIG (reference sequence). As DNA, the CDR3 is TGTGCCTGGAGTTTATTGATTCCGGGACTCCAGAACACTGAAGCTTTCTTT. It translates to CAWSLLIPGLQNTEAFF.

The CDR3 bases are TGTGCCAGCAGCTCCCTGAAGTACGCGGGGGATGGCTACACCTTC. It translates to CASSSLKYAGDGYTF. The chain joins TRBV7-9 to TRBJ1-2, with a weak D call TRBD1 (5 bases). The CDR3 sequence is 15 residues long. Between the trimmed V and J ends, which lost 4 bases and 6 bases, there was a span of 18 bases. The germline gives CDR1 SEHNR, CDR2 FQNEAQ (reference sequence).

The chain employs TRBV5-6 and TRBJ1-2, with D maybe TRBD1 (6 bases). The CDR3 consists of 15 residues. The V gene lost 0 bases and the J gene lost 7 bases, with 16 bases spanning the gap. The germline V gene has CDR1 SGHDT and CDR2 YYEEEE. CDR3 region: CASSLAAGAQGGYTF. Here the CDR3 DNA reads TGTGCCAGCAGCTTGGCGGCGGGGGCCCAGGGTGGCTACACCTTC.

J is TRBJ2-7 and V is TRBV13; 8 bases agree with TRBD2. The CDR3 consists of 16 residues. Germline CDR1 PRHDT, CDR2 FYEKMQ (reference sequence). Losses at the gene ends were 4 bases for V and 5 bases for J; bases not matched to a gene: 13. Here the CDR3 reads CASSSNTGPGRDEQYF. As DNA, the CDR3 is TGTGCCAGCAGCTCTAATACCGGGCCCGGGAGGGACGAGCAGTACTTC.

The chain employs TRBV28 and TRBJ1-2; D gene uncertain. This CDR3 region has 11 residues. Germline CDR1 MDHEN, CDR2 SYDVKM. Trimming cost V 2 bases and J 6 bases, with 4 bases left between them. The CDR3: CASSLMNGYTF. The CDR3 region has the DNA TGTGCCAGCAGTTTAATGAATGGCTACACCTTC.

This sequence joins TRBV19 and TRBJ1-1; TRBD1 is a possible D gene (5 bases). The V and J ends lost 9 bases and 0 bases respectively, with 17 bases between them. Germline V gene data show CDR1 as LNHDA and CDR2 as SQIVND (reference sequence). This CDR3 has 15 residues. The CDR3 here is CASVSGNALNTEAFF. The CDR3 DNA follows: TGTGCCAGCGTGTCAGGGAATGCTCTGAACACTGAAGCTTTCTTT.

The gene calls are TRBV5-1 and TRBJ1-1; maybe TRBD1 (5 bases). The V and J ends lost 3 bases and 0 bases respectively, with 9 bases between them. The CDR3 contains 14 residues. CDR1 and CDR2 (germline): SGHRS, YFSETQ. The CDR3 region has the DNA TGCGCCAGCAGCTCCGGGGCCATGAACACTGAAGCTTTCTTT. Translation: CASSSGAMNTEAFF.

The chain recombines TRBV4-2 with TRBJ2-6, with D perhaps given as TRBD1 or TRBD2 (5 bases each). The CDR3 totals 19 residues. V was cut by 0 bases and J by 0 bases, with 15 bases left in between. Germline V gene sequence: CDR1 LGHNA, CDR2 YNFKEQ. The CDR3 DNA reads TGTGCCAGCAGCCAAGATAAAGTCGGGACCTACTCTGGGGCCAACGTCCTGACTTTC. Residues: CASSQDKVGTYSGANVLTF.

This chain connects TRBV2 to TRBJ1-2; D ambiguous. CDR1 is SNHLY, CDR2 FYNNEI, per germline. V shed 9 bases and J shed 8 bases, with 19 bases lying between them. CDR3 size: 13 residues. The CDR3 region is CASRVVDTSGYTF. In nucleotides, the CDR3 is TGTGCCAGTAGGGTGGTTGACACCTCCGGCTACACCTTC.

The chain recombines TRBV28 with TRBJ1-4; 9 bases match TRBD1. This CDR3 is built from 15 residues. With V trimmed by 3 bases and J by 6 bases, 5 bases remained unmatched. Per germline, CDR1 MDHEN and CDR2 SYDVKM. CDR3 residues: CASSFWDRAYEKLFF. The DNA of the CDR3 is TGTGCCAGCAGTTTTTGGGACAGGGCTTATGAAAAACTGTTTTTT.

The rearrangement links TRBV27 to TRBJ1-2; TRBD1 agrees at 7 bases. Germline V gene lookup returns CDR1 MNHEY and CDR2 SMNVEV (reference sequence). J was trimmed by 5 bases and V by 8 bases; bases with no gene match: 8. This CDR3 contains 13 residues. The CDR3 DNA sequence: TGTGCCAGCTTCGGGGCAGGGGGATATGGCTACACCTTC. It is translated as CASFGAGGYGYTF.

J is TRBJ2-2 and V is TRBV27, with unresolved D. This CDR3 region has 14 residues. V was clipped by 2 bases and J by 4 bases, with 8 bases between them. Per germline, CDR1 MNHEY and CDR2 SMNVEV (reference sequence). The CDR3: CASSLAVATGELFF. The CDR3 nucleotides are TGTGCCAGCAGTTTAGCGGTGGCCACCGGGGAGCTGTTTTTT.

CDR3 protein: CASSLAGAAGEYGYTF. CDR3 DNA: TGCGCCAGCAGCTTGGCGGGGGCCGCGGGAGAGTATGGCTACACCTTC. The V and J genes are TRBV5-1 and TRBJ1-2; D possibly corresponds to TRBD1 (6 bases). Trimming took 0 bases from V and 5 from J, leaving 17 bases between them. The germline CDR1 and CDR2 sequences are SGHRS and YFSETQ. The CDR3 spans 16 residues.

The chain carries TRBV4-1 and TRBJ2-1; 7 bases agree with TRBD2. Trimming cost V 0 bases and J 4 bases; bases outside gene matches: 12. This CDR3 has 18 amino acids. CDR1 and CDR2 (germline): MGHRA, YSYEKL. The CDR3, as DNA: TGCGCCAGCAGCCAAGAAGGGGCTAGCGGACCTCCGTACAATGAGCAGTTCTTC. This sequence encodes CASSQEGASGPPYNEQFF.

The gene calls are TRBV7-3 and TRBJ1-1, with no clear D. In germline, CDR1 is SGHTA, CDR2 FQGTGA. The CDR3 has 13 residues. V was cut by 1 base and J by 3 bases, with 6 bases left in between. The CDR3 loop is CASSLKEYTEAFF. The DNA for the CDR3 is TGTGCCAGCAGCTTAAAGGAGTACACTGAAGCTTTCTTT.

The CDR3 is CAWITSAEQFF. DNA for the CDR3: TGTGCCTGGATCACTAGCGCCGAGCAGTTCTTC. The rearrangement links TRBV30 to TRBJ2-1; 7 bases fit TRBD2. This CDR3 spans 11 amino acids. In germline, CDR1 is GTSNPN, CDR2 SVGIG (reference sequence). Losses at the gene ends were 4 bases for V and 10 bases for J; bases not matched to a gene: 4.

The V gene is TRBV7-2, the J gene TRBJ1-3; D remains unclear. V was shortened by 4 bases and J by 4 bases, with 8 bases between the two germline ends. This CDR3 contains 13 residues. Germline loops: CDR1 SGHTA, CDR2 FQGNSA. This chain's CDR3 is CASSSGYGNTIYF. CDR3 nucleotides: TGTGCCAGCAGCTCCGGATACGGAAACACCATATATTTT.

The chain combines TRBV5-6 with TRBJ1-1; tentatively, D is TRBD1 (5 bases). The germline gives CDR1 SGHDT, CDR2 YYEEEE. The CDR3 runs to 14 residues. Deletions cut 4 bases from V and 2 bases from J, with 12 bases between. CDR3 in amino acids: CASSPQRGNTEAFF. DNA of the CDR3: TGTGCCAGCAGCCCCCAAAGGGGAAACACTGAAGCTTTCTTT.

The V call is TRBV5-4, the J call TRBJ2-7; 9 bases align to TRBD1. The CDR3 length is 14 residues. Germline V gene data show CDR1 as SGHNT and CDR2 as YYREEE (reference sequence). After removal of 4 bases from V and 3 bases from J, the junction contained 5 bases not matched to a gene. In DNA form, the CDR3 reads TGTGCCAGCAGCCCCGGGACAGGGAACTACGAGCAGTACTTC. Amino acids: CASSPGTGNYEQYF.